The sequence of this T cell receptor (beta chain) was determined in a study of T cell clones after liver transplantation (dated by TCRdb to between 2018 and 2020). In the study overall: The samples were obtained from ITN030ST, a randomized trial that attempted immunosuppression withdrawal within 2 years after liver transplantation. Until randomization at 12-24 months post-transplant, subjects were given standard immunosuppression, with no induction therapy. A cohort of 8 liver transplant recipients was studied, of whom 3 were classified as tolerant and 5 as non-tolerant. Tolerance meant complete immunosuppression withdrawal for at least one year without liver enzymes rising beyond twice the upper limit of normal. Three of the eight recipients were HCV-positive; the others were transplanted for non-autoimmune, non-viral indications. Donor-reactive T cell clones were identified using TCRbeta sequencing after a pre-transplant mixed lymphocyte reaction and were then followed in post-transplant blood. Blood samples were collected pre-transplant, pre-randomization before withdrawal, and post-randomization after either complete withdrawal or failed withdrawal. Third party-reactive TCRbeta sequences from pre-transplant MLRs were also identified as an antigen-independent comparator for donor-reactive sequences.

Unstimulated PBMCs, after thawing, were stained for CD3, CD4 and CD8 and then FACS-sorted into CD3+CD4+ and CD3+CD8+ populations. Randomization to immunosuppression withdrawal applied to every one of the 8 studied subjects. The Qiagen DNeasy Blood and Tissue Kit was used for genomic DNA isolation. V is shortened by 5 bases, J by 7 bases, and the region joining them spans 18 bases. CDR3 length: 15 amino acids, cysteine to phenylalanine. The CDR3 DNA has 45 bases and is translated from base 1. Taken from the germline V gene (reference sequence), the CDR1 and CDR2 loops are MNHNY and SVGAGI. Here is what the overall study found, with its caveats: Since no allograft tissue specimens were available, donor-reactive T cells may have migrated into the graft instead of being deleted. Once repertoire turnover was taken into account, donor-reactive detection showed a significant reduction for CD4 in 7 of 8 subjects and for CD8 in 8 of 8. In two subjects, low numbers of available donor cells limited the measurable donor-reactive repertoire. The conclusions were considered preliminary, being limited by small, heterogeneous patient numbers and non-standardized post-transplant time points. In 5 of 8 subjects, regardless of tolerance or HCV status, circulating donor-reactive CD4 TCRbeta sequences dropped significantly post-transplant. Donor-reactive sequences declined more than third party-reactive ones, suggesting partial antigen-specific deletion unrelated to withdrawal success.

This clone was picked up one time. Its cognate antigen has yet to be identified. The input lacks base qualities; no much larger clone sits a single base away. Frozen genomic DNA underwent high-throughput TCRbeta CDR3 sequencing by immunoSEQ, including PCR amplification, mapping, bias correction and internal controls. Concerning the study's data processing: Only productive rearrangements were retained, and each unique TCRbeta sequence was defined by its CDR3 nucleotide sequence together with its V and J gene. For classification of a sequence as donor-reactive, at least 5-fold expansion in CFSE-low cells relative to unstimulated pre-transplant cells and a frequency of at least 0.01% were required. Minimum frequency thresholds were set for each subject based on the unstimulated sample with the lowest template count, ensuring at least 90% detection power. Repertoire turnover was measured by Jensen-Shannon divergence between the top 1000 TCRbeta sequences post- and pre-transplant. Two-sided Fisher's exact tests were used to test for changes in the detection of donor-reactive sequences. This is the immuneACCESS table as TCRdb keeps it, with only in-frame sequences that have V and J called. A part of the clones is gone; compared with another copy, unresolved V genes explain less than half, and the rest is unexplained. That table is the source of V, J and clone size, and D and trimming were worked out from the DNA. The sample yields more than 100,000 clones; 84% were counted once. The top ten clones comprise about 3% of the sample.

This sample comprised CD4+ T cells from blood, obtained around 44 months after liver transplant. The receptor was isolated from a human patient who received a liver transplant. Following a transplant, some T cells may be graft donor cells, not patient cells. The V gene is TRBV6-6 and the J gene is TRBJ1-5; confidence is insufficient to name the D gene. The DNA sequence is as follows: TGTGCCAGCAGTCCGATGAGGCCGGCTGGCCAGCCCCAGCATTTT. It is translated as CASSPMRPAGQPQHF.